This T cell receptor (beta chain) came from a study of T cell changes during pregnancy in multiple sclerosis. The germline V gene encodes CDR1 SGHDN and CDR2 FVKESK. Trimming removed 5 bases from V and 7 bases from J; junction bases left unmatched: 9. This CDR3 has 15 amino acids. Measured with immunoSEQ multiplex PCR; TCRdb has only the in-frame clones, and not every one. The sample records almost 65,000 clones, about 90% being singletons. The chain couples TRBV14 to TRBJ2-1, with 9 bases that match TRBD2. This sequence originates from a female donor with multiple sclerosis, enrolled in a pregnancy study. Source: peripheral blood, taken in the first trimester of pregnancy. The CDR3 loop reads CASSTSGRIGNEQFF. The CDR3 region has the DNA TGTGCCAGCAGCACCAGCGGGAGGATTGGGAATGAGCAGTTCTTC.